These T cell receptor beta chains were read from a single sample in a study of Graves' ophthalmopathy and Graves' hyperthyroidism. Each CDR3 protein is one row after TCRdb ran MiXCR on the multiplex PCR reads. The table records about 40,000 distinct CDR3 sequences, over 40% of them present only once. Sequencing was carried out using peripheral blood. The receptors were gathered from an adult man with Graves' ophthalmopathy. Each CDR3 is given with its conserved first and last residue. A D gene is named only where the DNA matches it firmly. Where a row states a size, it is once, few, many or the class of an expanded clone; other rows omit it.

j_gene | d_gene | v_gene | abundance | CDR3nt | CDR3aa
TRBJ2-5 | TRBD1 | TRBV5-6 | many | TGTGCCAGCAGCTTGGAGACAGGGGGCGTTCTTAGAGTCAGAGAGACCCAGTACTTC | CASSLETGGVLRVRETQYF
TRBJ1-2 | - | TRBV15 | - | TGTGCCACCAGCAGGGGGGGGGGTCCCTATGGCTACACCTTC | CATSRGGGPYGYTF
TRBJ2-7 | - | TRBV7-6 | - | TGTGCCAGCAGCTTAAATAGGGGGACCTACGAGCAGTACTTC | CASSLNRGTYEQYF
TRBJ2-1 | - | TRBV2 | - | TGTGCCATCGAGAGAGATAACAATGAGCAGCTCTTC | CAIERDNNEQLF
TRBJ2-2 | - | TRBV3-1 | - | TGTGCCACTTCGAGGGACTGGGACACCGGGGAGCTGTTTTTT | CATSRDWDTGELFF
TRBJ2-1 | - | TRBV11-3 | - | TGTGCCAGCAGCTTCGGGTCAATGAATGAGCAGTTCTTC | CASSFGSMNEQFF
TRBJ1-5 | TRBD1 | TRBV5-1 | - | TGCGCCAGCAGCTTAAGTTTCAGGGGGACAGAGAGCAATCAGCCCCAGCATTTT | CASSLSFRGTESNQPQHF
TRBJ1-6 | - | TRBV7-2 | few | TGTGCCAGCAGCTTAGTTCCTCAGGGACTTTCACCCCTCCACTTT | CASSLVPQGLSPLHF
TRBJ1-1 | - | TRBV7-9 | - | TGTGCCAGCAGCCCCGGGAGGGGGGCAGTCACTGAAGCCTTCTTT | CASSPGRGAVTEAFF
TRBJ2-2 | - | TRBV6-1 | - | TGTGCCAGCAGTGTCCCCGGGGAGCTGTTTTTT | CASSVPGELFF
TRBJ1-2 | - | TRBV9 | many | TGTGCCAGCAGCCCCCCCAGGTCTGATGAGGTCGACTATGGCTACACCTTC | CASSPPRSDEVDYGYTF
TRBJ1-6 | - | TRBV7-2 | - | TGTGCCAGCAGCTTAGTCGGGGCGGAGAACTCCTATAATTCACGCCTCCATTTT | CASSLVGAENSYNSRLHF
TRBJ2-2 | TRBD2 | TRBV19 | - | TGTGCCAGTAGTATATGGACTAGCGGGAGTGCCGGGGAGCTGCTCTTT | CASSIWTSGSAGELLF
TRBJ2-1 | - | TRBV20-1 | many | TGCAGTGCTAGAGATGGGCAGGGCTCCTACAATGAGCAGTTCTTC | CSARDGQGSYNEQFF
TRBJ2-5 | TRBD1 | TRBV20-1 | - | TGCAGTGCTGGCCAAGACAGGGGGGATCTAGAGACCCAGTACTTC | CSAGQDRGDLETQYF
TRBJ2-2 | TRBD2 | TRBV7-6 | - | TGTGCCAGCAGCTTAGCGGGGGGGAAGGGGGAGCTGTTTTTT | CASSLAGGKGELFF
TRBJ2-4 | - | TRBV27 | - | TGTGCCAGCAGTTTAATCAAAGGGGCCAAAAACATTCAGTACTTC | CASSLIKGAKNIQYF
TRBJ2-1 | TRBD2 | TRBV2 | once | TGTGCCAGCAGTATCCCCCGAGGGCTAGCGGTCTACAATGAGCAGTTCTTC | CASSIPRGLAVYNEQFF
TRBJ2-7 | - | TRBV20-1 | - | TGCAGTGCTAGGAGGACAGAGCCCTACGAGCAGTACTTC | CSARRTEPYEQYF
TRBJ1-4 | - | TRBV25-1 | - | TGTGCCAGCAGTATTGACCGAAGGAGACTTGGGGAAAAACTGTTTTTT | CASSIDRRRLGEKLFF
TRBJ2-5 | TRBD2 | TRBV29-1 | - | TGCAGCGCTTGGGAGGGGCCCCAGATTTACTTC | CSAWEGPQIYF
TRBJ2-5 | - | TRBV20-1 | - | TGCAGTGCTAGGCAGCCCCATGAGACCCAGTACTTC | CSARQPHETQYF
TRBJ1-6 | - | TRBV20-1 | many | TGCAGTGCTAGAGATCCCGCGCCCCTTGATTCACCCCTCCACTTT | CSARDPAPLDSPLHF
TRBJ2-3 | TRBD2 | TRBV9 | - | TGTGCCAGCAGCGTAGCGGGCGTGGGAGGGTTGCAAGATACGCAGTATTTT | CASSVAGVGGLQDTQYF
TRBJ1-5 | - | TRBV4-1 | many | TGCGCCAGCAGCCAAGAAGGGGCAGGGAGTCAGCCCCAGCATTTT | CASSQEGAGSQPQHF
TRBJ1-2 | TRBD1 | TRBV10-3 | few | TGTGCCATCAAATTGACAGGGGGTACCGCCGCCGGCTACACCTTC | CAIKLTGGTAAGYTF
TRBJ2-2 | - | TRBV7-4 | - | TGTGCCAGCAGCTTAGTAGGGGGCGGGGAGCTGTTTTTT | CASSLVGGGELFF
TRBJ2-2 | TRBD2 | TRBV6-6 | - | TGTGCCAGCAGTCCAGCGGGGGGAACCGGGGAGCTGTTTTTT | CASSPAGGTGELFF
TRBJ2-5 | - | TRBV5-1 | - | TGCGCCAGCAGCTCGAGGAGACAACAAGAGACCCAGTACTTC | CASSSRRQQETQYF
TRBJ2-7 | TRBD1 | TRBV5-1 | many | TGCGCCAGCCGCCGACAGGGACCGTACGAGCAGTACTTC | CASRRQGPYEQYF
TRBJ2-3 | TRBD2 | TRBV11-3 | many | TGTGCCAGCAGCCGCGGGACTAGCGGGAACACAGATACGCAGTATTTT | CASSRGTSGNTDTQYF
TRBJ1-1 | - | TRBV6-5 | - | TGTGCCAGCAGTCAGGTGGGGTCTGAAGCTTTCTTT | CASSQVGSEAFF
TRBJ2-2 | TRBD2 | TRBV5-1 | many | TGCGCCAGCAGCTCGGCCGGGAGGGTCACCGGGGAGCTGTTTTTT | CASSSAGRVTGELFF
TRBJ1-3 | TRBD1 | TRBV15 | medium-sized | TGTGCCACCAGCGTAGGGGGCAGGGCTGGAAACACCATATATTTT | CATSVGGRAGNTIYF
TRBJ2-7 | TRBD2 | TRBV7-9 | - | TGTGCCAGCAGCGAGAGTTATAGCGGGAGGGCCCCCTACGAGCAGTACTTC | CASSESYSGRAPYEQYF